The 10 T cell receptor beta chains below were found in one sample sequenced in a study of blood T cell repertoires in COVID-19. Clones were sequenced by immunoSEQ multiplex PCR, and TCRdb holds only the in-frame ones, with some missing. The sample gives about 72,000 clones, around four fifths of which show up once; 15% to 20% is in the top ten. The sequenced sample was peripheral blood. The receptors come from an elderly woman with acute or convalescent COVID-19.

The chain has TRBV9 and TRBJ2-1; TRBD1 matches 7 bases. CDR3 size: 15 residues. CDR1 SGDLS and CDR2 YYNGEE come from the germline V gene. Unmatched junction bases numbered 11, after V lost 2 bases and J lost 9 bases. The CDR3 region is CASSVTPDRAGEQFF. The CDR3 nucleotides are TGTGCCAGCAGCGTCACTCCTGACAGGGCTGGTGAGCAGTTCTTC. Together with reference TRBV9 and TRBJ2-1, the CDR3 gives the full variable domain: DSGVTQTPKHLITATGQRVTLRCSPRSGDLSVYWYQQSLDQGLQFLIQYYNGEERAKGNILERFSAQQFPDLHSELNLSSLELGDSALYFCASSVTPDRAGEQFFGPGTRLTVL.

The rearrangement joins TRBV30 to TRBJ1-5, with D unresolved. CDR3 length: 13 residues. CDR1 and CDR2 from the germline V gene are GTSNPN and SVGIG (reference sequence). The V end was cut by 4 bases, the J end by 0 bases, with 7 bases between. CDR3 amino acids: CAWTDNSNQPQHF. DNA of the CDR3: TGTGCCTGGACAGACAATAGCAATCAGCCCCAGCATTTT.

The genes are TRBV14 and TRBJ2-1; no definite D call. Germline V lookup: CDR1 SGHDN, CDR2 FVKESK. The CDR3 covers 13 residues. Trimming took off 0 bases at V and 6 bases at J, with 6 bases between the two ends. The CDR3 reads CASSQDLRNEQFF. CDR3 in DNA: TGTGCCAGCAGCCAAGATCTGCGCAATGAGCAGTTCTTC.

The rearrangement links TRBV6-2 or TRBV6-3 to TRBJ1-6; 8 bases are a match to TRBD1. Germline CDR1 is MNHEY and CDR2 is SVGEGT. This CDR3 comprises 15 residues. Germline trimming cut 2 bases from V and 8 bases from J; bases unmatched to any gene: 5. The CDR3 DNA reads TGTGCCAGCAGTTACGTCGGACAGGGCCATTCACCCCTCCACTTT. It codes for CASSYVGQGHSPLHF.

The chain uses TRBV15 and TRBJ1-5; maybe TRBD1 (6 bases). V was shortened by 0 bases and J by 2 bases, with 11 bases between the two germline ends. From germline, CDR1 is LNHNV and CDR2 YYDKDF (reference sequence). The CDR3 spans 16 residues. The CDR3 DNA is TGTGCCACCAGCAGAGATCAGGGGTATGGCAATCAGCCCCAGCATTTT. Its translation is CATSRDQGYGNQPQHF.

This clone was recorded once. This sequence joins TRBV25-1 and TRBJ2-7; a weak D match, TRBD2 (6 bases). The CDR3 length is 16 residues. With 6 bases removed from V and 1 base from J, the gap between germline ends came to 19 bases. CDR1 and CDR2 from the germline V gene are MGHDK and SYGVNS. The CDR3 DNA reads TGTGCCAGCAGCATATGGGTGGCCGGGGGATCCTACGAGCAGTACTTC. It yields the protein CASSIWVAGGSYEQYF.

The chain uses TRBV29-1 and TRBJ2-1; a weak D match, TRBD1 (6 bases). This CDR3 comprises 12 residues. V lost 4 bases and J lost 2, with 6 bases in between. CDR1 is SQVTM, CDR2 ANQGSEA, per germline. The CDR3 nucleotides read TGCAGCGTTGGGACAGCCTACAATGAGCAGTTCTTC. Its translation is CSVGTAYNEQFF.

The rearrangement joins TRBV11-2 to TRBJ1-1; 7 bases map to TRBD1. This CDR3 has 16 residues. With V trimmed by 6 bases and J by 0 bases, 10 bases remained unmatched. CDR1 SGHAT and CDR2 FQNNGV come from the germline V gene. For the CDR3, the DNA is TGTGCCAGCAGACTAGGGACAGCCAACCTGAACACTGAAGCTTTCTTT. It translates to CASRLGTANLNTEAFF.

CDR3 in DNA: TGTGCCAGTAGTAACTCCCGGGACAGCTGGAGTTGGCAGCCCCAGCATTTT. This sequence encodes CASSNSRDSWSWQPQHF. This chain links TRBV19 with TRBJ1-5, with 7 bases identical to TRBD1. Trimming took 4 bases from V and 7 from J; bases not matched to a gene: 16. Germline CDR1 reads LNHDA; CDR2 reads SQIVND (reference sequence). This CDR3 is 17 amino acids long.

In DNA, the CDR3 is TGTGCCAGCAGCTCCCAGTTGAACACTGAAGCTTTCTTT. Its translation is CASSSQLNTEAFF. V is TRBV7-9 and J is TRBJ1-1; D not certain. Germline lookup yields CDR1 SEHNR and CDR2 FQNEAQ (reference sequence). V lost 4 bases and J 0 bases, leaving 6 bases between the germline ends. This CDR3 region has 13 residues. The full variable domain, its missing parts supplied by reference TRBV7-9 and TRBJ1-1, is DTGVSQNPRHKITKRGQNVTFRCDPISEHNRLYWYRQTLGQGPEFLTYFQNEAQLEKSRLLSDRFSAERPKGSFSTLEIQRTEQGDSAMYLCASSSQLNTEAFFGQGTRLTVV.